The 29 T cell receptor beta chains reported below all come from one sample, sequenced in a study of human T cells and chemical hapten exposure. Library construction involved attaching unique molecular identifiers to individual cDNA molecules, which allowed quantitative, reproducible TCR counting. MiXCR, run by TCRdb on the reads, gives a single entry per CDR3 protein. The sample yields about 120,000 distinct CDR3 sequences, approximately 9% seen once. Extraction of total RNA was performed on unfractionated whole blood. Sequenced input: whole blood. These receptors came from a human donor in good health. Some clones in this sample may be carry-over from other donors' samples.

The gene calls are TRBV6-2 or TRBV6-3 and TRBJ2-3; D not resolved. This CDR3 spans 15 amino acids. CDR1 and CDR2 (germline): MNHEY, SVGEGT. V lost 0 bases and J lost 6, with 13 bases in between. CDR3 DNA sequence: TGTGCCAGCAGTTACTCCTCCGAGTCTTTTGATACGCAGTATTTT. It is translated as CASSYSSESFDTQYF.

This clonotype was counted a few times. This rearrangement joins TRBV25-1 to TRBJ2-3, with D uncertain. V dropped 3 bases and J dropped 6 bases, with 1 base sitting between them. CDR3 length: 10 residues. The V gene's germline CDR1 is MGHDK and CDR2 SYGVNS. The CDR3 DNA reads as TGTGCCAGCAGTGAGGATACGCAGTATTTT. Translated: CASSEDTQYF.

The table lists this clonotype with many counts. The gene calls are TRBV25-1 and TRBJ2-7; no clear D gene. CDR1 is MGHDK, CDR2 SYGVNS, per germline. V was pared by 4 bases and J by 5 bases, with 18 bases between. This CDR3 is 15 amino acids long. The CDR3 is CASSGNMRLVDEQYF. The CDR3 DNA follows: TGTGCCAGCAGTGGCAATATGCGGCTAGTCGACGAGCAGTACTTC.

This clonotype was observed a handful of times. The rearrangement uses TRBV5-6 and TRBJ2-2; weak D call: TRBD1 (6 bases). The ends were cut back, 4 bases at V and 2 bases at J, with 18 bases in the middle. The CDR3 covers 17 residues. Germline values: CDR1 SGHDT, CDR2 YYEEEE. CDR3: CASSLRLRQENTGELFF. Here the CDR3 DNA reads TGTGCCAGCAGCCTTCGCCTAAGACAGGAAAACACCGGGGAGCTGTTTTTT.

This clonotype was seen at least ten times. V gene TRBV6-5 combines with J gene TRBJ2-7; 7 bases line up with TRBD1. This CDR3 comprises 15 residues. Germline V gene data show CDR1 as MNHEY and CDR2 as SVGAGI. The ends lost 0 bases at V and 1 base at J; junction bases unmatched: 3. In DNA, the CDR3 is TGTGCCAGCAGTTACTCGGGGACAGCGTCCTACGAGCAGTACTTC. The encoded protein is CASSYSGTASYEQYF.

This clonotype was detected many times. This sequence joins TRBV20-1 and TRBJ2-7; D ambiguous. Germline CDR1 is DFQATT and CDR2 is SNEGSKA (reference sequence). This CDR3 region has 13 residues. V dropped 2 bases and J dropped 3 bases, with 11 bases sitting between them. CDR3: CSARSRTDYEQYF. In DNA, the CDR3 is TGCAGTGCTAGATCCCGGACCGACTACGAGCAGTACTTC.

This rearrangement joins TRBV20-1 to TRBJ2-5, with D hard to call. The CDR3 is 14 amino acids. With 0 bases removed from V and 4 bases from J, the gap between germline ends came to 12 bases. Per germline, CDR1 DFQATT and CDR2 SNEGSKA (reference sequence). CDR3 sequence: CSARDLGRPETQYF. For the CDR3, the DNA is TGCAGTGCTAGAGATTTAGGGCGACCAGAGACCCAGTACTTC.

This clonotype turned up a few times. The chain employs TRBV18 and TRBJ1-1; D remains unclear. Trimming pared 4 bases from V and 1 base from J, leaving 7 bases between. CDR3 size: 13 residues. CDR1 is KGHSH and CDR2 is LQKENI in the germline V gene. The CDR3 sequence is CASSRTQNTEAFF. In DNA, the CDR3 is TGTGCCAGCTCACGTACACAGAACACTGAAGCTTTCTTT.

At least ten counts were recorded for this clonotype. This chain links TRBV29-1 with TRBJ2-1; TRBD2 agrees at 9 bases. J lost 7 bases, V lost 7 bases, and 20 bases had no gene match. CDR1 is SQVTM, CDR2 ANQGSEA, per germline. CDR3 length equals 17 residues. The CDR3: CSASFPLAGLGGNEQFF. The CDR3 DNA reads as TGCAGCGCCTCATTTCCTCTAGCGGGGTTGGGTGGAAATGAGCAGTTCTTC.

This clonotype was seen only a few times. The chain uses TRBV5-1 and TRBJ1-2; 8 bases match TRBD1. Germline V CDR1 and CDR2: SGHRS, YFSETQ. The CDR3 totals 14 residues. Unmatched junction bases numbered 5, after V lost 3 bases and J lost 4 bases. The CDR3, as DNA: TGCGCCAGCAGCTCGACAGGGGAGGGCTATGGCTACACCTTC. Amino acids: CASSSTGEGYGYTF. Full variable domain (remainder filled in from reference TRBV5-1 and TRBJ1-2): KAGVTQTPRYLIKTRGQQVTLSCSPISGHRSVSWYQQTPGQGLQFLFEYFSETQRNKGNFPGRFSGRQFSNSRSEMNVSTLELGDSALYLCASSSTGEGYGYTFGSGTRLTVV.

This clonotype was counted only a few times. The chain has TRBV2 and TRBJ2-1; 9 positions agree with TRBD2. The CDR3 consists of 15 residues. The germline CDR1 and CDR2 sequences are SNHLY and FYNNEI. V lost 4 bases to trimming and J lost 1 base; unmatched junction nucleotides: 2. The CDR3 region has the DNA TGTGCCAGCAGTGGACTAGCGGCGTCCTACAATGAGCAGTTCTTC. It encodes CASSGLAASYNEQFF. Supplemented by reference TRBV2 and TRBJ2-1, the full variable domain reads EPEVTQTPSHQVTQMGQEVILRCVPISNHLYFYWYRQILGQKVEFLVSFYNNEISEKSEIFDDQFSVERPDGSNFTLKIRSTKLEDSAMYFCASSGLAASYNEQFFGPGTRLTVL.

This clonotype was picked up many times. The chain links TRBV29-1 to TRBJ1-1; perhaps TRBD1 as D (6 bases). Trimming took 3 bases from V and 14 from J, leaving 22 bases between them. Germline CDR1 and CDR2: SQVTM and ANQGSEA. This CDR3 has 13 residues. As DNA, the CDR3 is TGCAGCGTTGATAGGCAGGGGTCCCCAATTCCGTTCTTT. Translated, it gives CSVDRQGSPIPFF.

This clonotype was seen more than once but under ten times. V gene TRBV5-1 combines with J gene TRBJ2-3, with 11 bases matching TRBD2. CDR3 length: 16 residues. After removal of 3 bases from V and 2 bases from J, the junction contained 5 bases not matched to a gene. The germline gives CDR1 SGHRS, CDR2 YFSETQ. The CDR3 DNA follows: TGCGCCAGCAGCTCCCTAGCGGGGGGCCTCACAGATACGCAGTATTTT. Translating it yields CASSSLAGGLTDTQYF.

The table lists this clonotype with a few counts. This chain links TRBV7-9 with TRBJ2-1, with 11 bases lining up with TRBD1. Looked up from germline, CDR1 is SEHNR and CDR2 is FQNEAQ (reference sequence). This CDR3 has 17 residues. J lost 6 bases, V lost 4 bases, and 11 bases had no gene match. CDR3 sequence (DNA): TGTGCCAGCAGCTCACCTTTCGGACAGGGGGCTGGCAATGAGCAGTTCTTC. Amino acid sequence: CASSSPFGQGAGNEQFF.

This clonotype has more than one count but fewer than ten. V and J are TRBV11-2 and TRBJ2-2; TRBD1 is a possible D gene (6 bases). This CDR3 has 15 residues. The ends were cut back, 5 bases at V and 1 base at J, with 11 bases in the middle. In germline, CDR1 is SGHAT, CDR2 FQNNGV. Here the CDR3 reads CASSPRQVNTGELFF. CDR3 nucleotide sequence: TGTGCCAGCAGCCCCCGACAGGTGAACACCGGGGAGCTGTTTTTT.

This clonotype was recorded at least ten times. The genes are TRBV6-5 and TRBJ1-1, with TRBD1 matching 7 bases. J was trimmed by 3 bases and V by 5 bases; bases with no gene match: 12. Germline V gene lookup returns CDR1 MNHEY and CDR2 SVGAGI. The CDR3 sequence is 16 residues long. The CDR3 DNA follows: TGTGCCAGCAGTCCTCAGAACGACAGGGTACACACTGAAGCTTTCTTT. Its translation is CASSPQNDRVHTEAFF.

Here the CDR3 reads CSATVSGSGSSYEQYF. CDR3 coding DNA: TGCAGTGCTACCGTCTCGGGGAGCGGGAGCTCCTACGAGCAGTACTTC. V is TRBV20-1 and J is TRBJ2-7, with TRBD2 matching over 8 bases. The germline V gene has CDR1 DFQATT and CDR2 SNEGSKA (reference sequence). V shed 4 bases, J shed 0 bases, and the junction held 11 bases outside the gene matches. The CDR3 contains 16 residues.

This clonotype has at least ten counts. J is TRBJ1-1 and V is TRBV29-1, with D possibly matching TRBD1 (5 bases). This CDR3 comprises 12 residues. Germline V lookup: CDR1 SQVTM, CDR2 ANQGSEA. Trimming took 4 bases from V and 3 from J, leaving 9 bases between them. CDR3 DNA sequence: TGCAGCGTTGGAGGGGCCTACACTGAAGCTTTCTTT. Translating gives CSVGGAYTEAFF.

This clonotype was picked up a small number of times. The chain carries TRBV6-5 and TRBJ1-4; D unclear. The CDR3 totals 15 residues. The V gene lost 0 bases and the J gene lost 3 bases, with 8 bases spanning the gap. Per the germline V gene, CDR1 is MNHEY and CDR2 is SVGAGI. The CDR3 is CASSYSVASNEKLFF. CDR3 nucleotides: TGTGCCAGCAGTTACTCAGTGGCGTCTAATGAAAAACTGTTTTTT.

The CDR3 DNA is TGCGCCAGCAGCCAAGATACAGGCAGTACCTACGAGCAGTACTTC. Protein product: CASSQDTGSTYEQYF. V and J are TRBV4-1 and TRBJ2-7; a weak D match, TRBD1 (5 bases). Trimming left V 0 bases short and J 2 bases short, with 11 bases between. This CDR3 has 15 residues. Germline-derived CDR1 and CDR2 are MGHRA and YSYEKL.

This sequence joins TRBV11-2 and TRBJ2-1, with 8 bases aligning to TRBD2. Trimming cost V 1 base and J 7 bases; bases outside gene matches: 12. The CDR3 is made up of 17 amino acids. Germline V gene data show CDR1 as SGHAT and CDR2 as FQNNGV. The CDR3 spells CASSLGVAAGEGNEQFF. CDR3 coding DNA: TGTGCCAGCAGCTTAGGGGTGGCAGCGGGAGAAGGGAATGAGCAGTTCTTC.

This clonotype has more than one count but fewer than ten. The chain combines TRBV20-1 with TRBJ1-2; D call uncertain. The CDR3 consists of 13 residues. The germline CDR1 and CDR2 sequences are DFQATT and SNEGSKA (reference sequence). The V and J ends lost 6 bases and 8 bases respectively, with 19 bases between them. The DNA for the CDR3 is TGCAGTGCCGCCCCTGACTCGGGAGAAGGCTACACCTTC. As protein: CSAAPDSGEGYTF.

This clonotype was seen repeatedly, ten times or more. The chain is built from TRBV6-5 and TRBJ1-1, with D possibly being TRBD1 (6 bases). The CDR3 has 15 amino acids. Germline CDR1 reads MNHEY; CDR2 reads SVGAGI. Trimming cost V 6 bases and J 2 bases, with 16 bases left between them. The CDR3 DNA sequence: TGTGCCAGCAGACAACAGGGTCTTCTAAACACTGAAGCTTTCTTT. It specifies CASRQQGLLNTEAFF.

This clonotype was recorded at least ten times. This chain joins TRBV20-1 and TRBJ1-3, with 8 bases lining up with TRBD1. Germline V gene sequence: CDR1 DFQATT, CDR2 SNEGSKA (reference sequence). CDR3 size: 15 residues. Trimming cost V 6 bases and J 2 bases; bases outside gene matches: 9. In nucleotides, the CDR3 is TGCAGTGCGCCCCCCCTCAGGGGGCCTGGAAACACCATATATTTT. Translation gives CSAPPLRGPGNTIYF.

This clonotype turned up a few times. This chain connects TRBV6-6 to TRBJ2-7, with 7 bases fitting TRBD1. The CDR3 length is 14 residues. V was pared by 6 bases and J by 2 bases, with 7 bases of the junction left unmatched. Germline CDR1 is MNHNY and CDR2 is SVGAGI (reference sequence). Here the CDR3 reads CASSNGQDPYEQYF. The CDR3 nucleotides read TGTGCCAGCAGCAACGGACAGGACCCCTACGAGCAGTACTTC.

This clonotype showed up just a few times. The chain carries TRBV10-2 and TRBJ1-5; D call uncertain. The germline V and J ends were trimmed by 1 base and 2 bases, with 12 bases remaining between them. Per the germline V gene, CDR1 is WSHSY and CDR2 is SAAADI. This CDR3 has 16 amino acids. The chain's CDR3 is CASSEWGGMGNQPQHF. The CDR3 region has the DNA TGCGCCAGCAGTGAGTGGGGTGGGATGGGCAATCAGCCCCAGCATTTT.

The chain couples TRBV2 to TRBJ2-5; no clear D. The CDR3 sequence is 12 residues long. Trimming shortened V by 5 bases and J by 2 bases, and 6 bases separated the two germline ends. CDR1 and CDR2 (germline): SNHLY, FYNNEI. CDR3 in DNA: TGTGCCAGCAGTACGGAGCAAGAGACCCAGTACTTC. Its protein product is CASSTEQETQYF.

This clonotype was counted a few times. The rearrangement uses TRBV29-1 and TRBJ2-2; 8 bases are shared with TRBD1. Germline trimming cut 0 bases from V and 7 bases from J; bases unmatched to any gene: 7. The germline V gene encodes CDR1 SQVTM and CDR2 ANQGSEA. The CDR3 contains 15 residues. In nucleotides, the CDR3 is TGCAGCGTTGAAGAAAACAGGGGGTACCTCGGGGAGCTGTTTTTT. Amino acids: CSVEENRGYLGELFF.

This clonotype was observed at least ten times. The chain combines TRBV4-2 with TRBJ1-1; D uncertain. The germline V and J ends were trimmed by 0 bases and 8 bases, with 13 bases remaining between them. The CDR3 totals 14 residues. The germline CDR1 and CDR2 sequences are LGHNA and YNFKEQ. Written as DNA, the CDR3 is TGTGCCAGCAGCCAAGAAAGTTTGAGAGAAGAAGCTTTCTTT. It codes for CASSQESLREEAFF.